The 20 T cell receptor beta chains below come from one sample, sequenced in a study of monozygotic twins with cystic fibrosis. The repertoire was sequenced with immunoSEQ multiplex PCR; TCRdb's copy has only in-frame clones and lacks some. The sample holds over 30,000 clones, 90% to 95% seen once. Sequencing was done on a sample of blood. Receptor source: a boy aged 2 to 10 with cystic fibrosis.

V usage is TRBV7-9 and J usage is TRBJ2-7; D may be TRBD2 (7 bases). The germline V gene has CDR1 SEHNR and CDR2 FQNEAQ (reference sequence). The V end lost 5 bases, the J end lost 7 bases, and 18 bases lay between the germline ends. The CDR3 totals 14 residues. The CDR3 is CASSRGGPREEQYF. CDR3 nucleotide sequence: TGTGCCAGCAGCCGCGGGGGCCCTAGAGAGGAGCAGTACTTC.

J is TRBJ2-5 and V is TRBV7-8; 11 bases line up with TRBD2. Germline CDR1 is SGHVS and CDR2 is FQNEAQ. V lost 1 base, J lost 4 bases, and 11 bases stayed unmatched. There are 18 residues in the CDR3. The CDR3 bases are TGTGCCAGCAGCTTAGGGGGACTAGCGGTCCGTAATAGAGAGACCCAGTACTTC. It yields the protein CASSLGGLAVRNRETQYF.

V usage is TRBV2 and J usage is TRBJ2-1; D ambiguous. Germline V lookup: CDR1 SNHLY, CDR2 FYNNEI. V was pared by 9 bases and J by 8 bases, with 8 bases between. The length of the CDR3 is 10 residues. CDR3 in amino acids: CASSTDEQFF. The CDR3 DNA reads as TGTGCCAGTTCAACGGATGAGCAGTTCTTC.

Here the CDR3 DNA reads TGTGCCAGCAGGAGAGCCTCCTGGGGCTACACCTTC. As protein: CASRRASWGYTF. V and J are TRBV9 and TRBJ1-2; D gene unclear. The CDR3 runs to 12 residues. Trimming left V 5 bases short and J 8 bases short, with 13 bases between. Germline V gene sequence: CDR1 SGDLS, CDR2 YYNGEE.

This chain joins TRBV6-5 and TRBJ2-5, with unresolved D. The CDR3 extends over 13 amino acids. Germline V CDR1 and CDR2: MNHEY, SVGAGI. Deletions cut 2 bases from V and 3 bases from J, with 7 bases between. The CDR3 nucleotides read TGTGCCAGCAGTTACGGAGCAGAAGAGACCCAGTACTTC. Residues: CASSYGAEETQYF.

The chain joins TRBV5-6 to TRBJ1-1; D gene ambiguous. The germline CDR1 and CDR2 sequences are SGHDT and YYEEEE. This CDR3 spans 17 amino acids. The germline V and J ends were trimmed by 0 bases and 4 bases, with 19 bases remaining between them. In DNA, the CDR3 is TGTGCCAGCAGCTTGGCCATATATCCAGACACCAGCACTGAAGCTTTCTTT. It encodes CASSLAIYPDTSTEAFF.

This chain uses TRBV4-1 with TRBJ1-1, with D uncertain. The CDR3 contains 15 residues. V was shortened by 3 bases and J by 1 base, with 12 bases between the two germline ends. CDR1 MGHRA and CDR2 YSYEKL come from the germline V gene. DNA for the CDR3: TGCGCCAGCAGCCATTCCCAAAGTCGGAACACTGAAGCTTTCTTT. As protein: CASSHSQSRNTEAFF.

The chain joins TRBV18 to TRBJ1-1; 9 bases line up with TRBD1. CDR3 length equals 15 residues. V trimming: 0 bases; J trimming: 2 bases; junction bases outside the gene matches: 1. Germline CDR1 KGHSH, CDR2 LQKENI. CDR3 sequence (DNA): TGTGCCAGCTCACCACCCACAGGGGGCAACACTGAAGCTTTCTTT. Translation gives CASSPPTGGNTEAFF.

CDR3 in amino acids: CAISDSRTGAGFNQPQHF. The DNA for the CDR3 is TGTGCCATCAGTGACTCCAGGACAGGGGCCGGATTCAATCAGCCCCAGCATTTT. This chain links TRBV10-3 with TRBJ1-5; 9 bases map to TRBD1. The J segment lost 3 bases and the V segment lost 3 bases, leaving 12 bases of the junction unmatched. The CDR3 totals 18 residues. CDR1 and CDR2 from the germline V gene are ENHRY and SYGVKD.

V is TRBV13 and J is TRBJ1-1; TRBD1 might be the D (5 bases). V lost 1 base and J 1 base, leaving 10 bases between the germline ends. The CDR3 length is 15 residues. Germline loops: CDR1 PRHDT, CDR2 FYEKMQ (reference sequence). The DNA for the CDR3 is TGTGCCAGCAGCTTAGAGGGGTTCACGAACACTGAAGCTTTCTTT. This gives the protein CASSLEGFTNTEAFF.

This chain uses TRBV4-1 with TRBJ1-6; D is ambiguous. Germline V gene lookup returns CDR1 MGHRA and CDR2 YSYEKL. The ends were cut back, 0 bases at V and 8 bases at J, with 17 bases in the middle. This CDR3 is 17 amino acids long. The CDR3 DNA reads as TGCGCCAGCAGCCAAGATCCGATTACCCTCCAGGATTCACCCCTCCACTTT. Translation gives CASSQDPITLQDSPLHF.

V gene TRBV5-6 combines with J gene TRBJ2-3, with D perhaps assigned TRBD1 or TRBD2 (6 bases each). With 5 bases removed from V and 0 bases from J, the gap between germline ends came to 10 bases. CDR1 and CDR2 from the germline V gene are SGHDT and YYEEEE. The CDR3 has 14 residues. CDR3 DNA: TGTGCCAGCAGGGGGGCGGGGAGCACAGATACGCAGTATTTT. It encodes CASRGAGSTDTQYF.

The chain carries TRBV7-9 and TRBJ2-5; D remains ambiguous. The CDR3 covers 13 residues. In germline, CDR1 is SEHNR, CDR2 FQNEAQ (reference sequence). The V gene lost 1 base and the J gene lost 1 base, with 4 bases spanning the gap. DNA of the CDR3: TGTGCCAGCAGCTTAGATGTCCAAGAGACCCAGTACTTC. This gives the protein CASSLDVQETQYF.

V usage is TRBV6-5 and J usage is TRBJ2-1; the D gene could be TRBD1 or TRBD2 (5 bases each). The CDR3 is 16 amino acids. Trimming cost V 4 bases and J 5 bases, with 18 bases left between them. Germline-derived CDR1 and CDR2 are MNHEY and SVGAGI. CDR3 bases: TGTGCCAGCAGTTCCCCTACCGGGACGGGAAACAATGAGCAGTTCTTC. Translated, it gives CASSSPTGTGNNEQFF.

The chain links TRBV7-9 to TRBJ2-1; no clear D. CDR3 length: 13 residues. Trimming left V 0 bases short and J 5 bases short, with 5 bases between. Germline-derived CDR1 and CDR2 are SEHNR and FQNEAQ (reference sequence). In nucleotides, the CDR3 is TGTGCCAGCAGCTTAGCCTACCACAATGAGCAGTTCTTC. Translation: CASSLAYHNEQFF.

V usage is TRBV19 and J usage is TRBJ1-5; tentative D call: TRBD1 (5 bases). CDR1 LNHDA and CDR2 SQIVND come from the germline V gene (reference sequence). CDR3 length equals 15 residues. Trimming stripped 5 bases from V and 4 bases from J, with 15 bases between. CDR3 amino acids: CASSLGAGRNQPQHF. CDR3 DNA sequence: TGTGCCAGTAGTCTTGGGGCAGGGCGAAATCAGCCCCAGCATTTT.

The J gene is TRBJ1-2, the V gene TRBV20-1; maybe TRBD1 (5 bases). Trimming removed 7 bases at V and 5 bases at J, with 11 bases between. CDR1 DFQATT and CDR2 SNEGSKA come from the germline V gene (reference sequence). The length of the CDR3 is 11 residues. In nucleotides, the CDR3 is TGCAGTGGGGAGAGGGGATATGGCTACACCTTC. It yields the protein CSGERGYGYTF.

The J gene is TRBJ2-7, the V gene TRBV21-1; the tabulated D call, TRBD2, remains unverified against the DNA. TRBV21-1 has pseudogene status. The CDR3 extends over 16 amino acids. The CDR3 coding sequence is TGTGCCAGCAGCAAAGGTGGGGGGGCGTCGTTCTACGAGCAGTACTTC. As protein: CASSKGGGASFYEQYF.

The chain recombines TRBV6-1 with TRBJ2-7; D is possibly TRBD2 (7 bases). The CDR3 spans 15 residues. Trimming took 3 bases from V and 5 from J, leaving 17 bases between them. Germline V gene lookup returns CDR1 MNHNS and CDR2 SASEGT. The CDR3 here is CASSEWEGGRDEQYF. Here the CDR3 DNA reads TGTGCCAGCAGTGAGTGGGAGGGGGGGCGCGACGAGCAGTACTTC.

V and J are TRBV5-6 and TRBJ2-2; D gene ambiguous. Trimming removed 0 bases from V and 4 bases from J, with 4 bases in between. In germline, CDR1 is SGHDT, CDR2 YYEEEE. This CDR3 contains 13 residues. This CDR3 reads CASSLVVTGELFF. The CDR3 DNA is TGTGCCAGCAGCTTGGTGGTCACCGGGGAGCTGTTTTTT. Looking up the rest from reference TRBV5-6 and TRBJ2-2 gives the full variable domain: DAGVTQSPTHLIKTRGQQVTLRCSPKSGHDTVSWYQQALGQGPQFIFQYYEEEERQRGNFPDRFSGHQFPNYSSELNVNALLLGDSALYLCASSLVVTGELFFGEGSRLTVL.